This T cell receptor (beta chain) was observed in a study of tissue T cells after allogeneic stem cell transplantation. Study observations and caveats: The patient cohort was small and clinically heterogeneous, with limited sampling depth.

As to time point: mouse harvest day 7 after allogeneic transplant. The graft held 10^6 splenic CD5+ T cells and 10^7 T-cell-depleted bone marrow cells. Tissues came from B6→BALB/c major-mismatch GVHD mice at day 7 or 14. The table came from immunoSEQ multiplex PCR; TCRdb's copy has only in-frame clones and leaves some out. The sample carries several thousand clones, approximately 50% recorded once. Trimming took 3 bases from V and 3 from J; bases not matched to a gene: 2. CDR3 length equals 14 residues. CDR1 is NSQYPW and CDR2 is LRSPGD in the germline V gene (reference sequence). On this clone: Its specificity is unknown. The gene names here belong to mouse. Coverage ceases 1 residue before the CDR3 finishes, and the germline J gene fills in the end.

This sequence originates from a female BALB/c mouse given C57BL/6 T cells with graft-versus-host disease after an allogeneic hematopoietic cell transplant. Sequenced sample: gut tissue. The rearrangement uses TRBV1 and TRBJ2-3; 8 bases match TRBD1. CDR3 DNA (partial): TGCACCTGCAGTGCGGCAGGGGGCGCAGAAACGCTGTAT. Translated: CTCSAAGGAETLY. The full CDR3 is CTCSAAGGAETLYF.